This T cell receptor beta chain was obtained from a study of control samples from healthy donors and cancer patients. TCRdb's table, derived via immunoSEQ multiplex PCR, lists solely in-frame clones and lacks some. The table shows 70,000 or so clones, with over 75% occurring only once. Germline V CDR1 and CDR2: SGDLS, YYNGEE. V was pared by 0 bases and J by 8 bases, with 15 bases between. The CDR3 extends over 15 amino acids. This chain joins TRBV9 and TRBJ2-1; a possible D gene is TRBD1 (6 bases). The TCR comes from a man aged 45-60 years in good health. Source material: blood. The CDR3 DNA is TGTGCCAGCAGCGTAGAGACAGGCACCAGGGATGAGCAGTTCTTC. This sequence encodes CASSVETGTRDEQFF.